One sample yielded the 13 T cell receptor beta chains listed below, sequenced in a study of blood T cells in healthy people across ages. Combining a sample-barcoded 5' primer with a J-beta primer mix, a second PCR ran for about 7 to 11 cycles. A single record per CDR3 protein comes from TCRdb applying MiXCR to the 5' RACE reads. The sample includes about 930,000 distinct CDR3 sequences, around 29% of them seen just once. This same sample was also taken into another study, of T cells of mothers and their children.

Sequenced input: blood. These receptors were taken from a woman aged 40-49 years in good health.

Regarding this clonotype: The junction differs from germline at one of its ends, possibly a read error. The chain combines TRBV20-1 with TRBJ2-2, with 9 bases aligning to TRBD1. The CDR3 totals 17 residues. Germline V gene lookup returns CDR1 DFQATT and CDR2 SNEGSKA (reference sequence). The CDR3 region is CSAGDTGTGTNTGEPFF. Written as DNA, the CDR3 is TGCAGTGCAGGCGATACCGGGACAGGGACGAACACCGGGGAGCCGTTTTTT.

This clonotype was seen only a few times. This chain links TRBV4-2 with TRBJ1-3, with D possibly matching TRBD1 (5 bases). The V gene's germline CDR1 is LGHNA and CDR2 YNFKEQ. The germline V and J ends were trimmed by 0 bases and 3 bases, with 12 bases remaining between them. This CDR3 is 16 amino acids long. CDR3 sequence (DNA): TGTGCCAGCAGCCAAGATGGGGCGACGGGTGGAAACACCATATATTTT. This encodes CASSQDGATGGNTIYF.

The V gene is TRBV7-2, the J gene TRBJ1-5, with TRBD1 as a possible D gene (5 bases). The CDR3 runs to 18 residues. CDR1 and CDR2 from the germline V gene are SGHTA and FQGNSA. Between the trimmed V and J ends, which lost 1 base and 0 bases, there was a span of 16 bases. CDR3 in amino acids: CASSLEGAGTHSNQPQHF. The CDR3 DNA reads as TGTGCCAGCAGCTTAGAAGGGGCAGGGACCCATAGCAATCAGCCCCAGCATTTT.

Remarks on this clonotype: At one boundary the junction diverges from the germline segment, which might be a read error. V usage is TRBV24-1 and J usage is TRBJ2-1, with 7 bases fitting TRBD1. The V gene's germline CDR1 is KGHDR and CDR2 SFDVKD. CDR3 length: 15 amino acids. The CDR3 spells CATSGQKTGVNGQFF. The CDR3 region has the DNA TGTGCCACCAGTGGCCAGAAAACAGGGGTAAATGGGCAGTTCTTC.

The chain employs TRBV2 and TRBJ2-1, with a possible D match to TRBD2 (7 bases). CDR1 SNHLY and CDR2 FYNNEI come from the germline V gene. V gave up 3 bases and J gave up 7 bases, with 13 bases separating them. The CDR3 is made up of 14 amino acids. The CDR3 is CASSDEGGSNEQFF. The CDR3 DNA follows: TGTGCCAGCAGTGATGAGGGGGGGTCGAATGAGCAGTTCTTC. Filled out from reference TRBV2 and TRBJ2-1, the complete variable domain reads EPEVTQTPSHQVTQMGQEVILRCVPISNHLYFYWYRQILGQKVEFLVSFYNNEISEKSEIFDDQFSVERPDGSNFTLKIRSTKLEDSAMYFCASSDEGGSNEQFFGPGTRLTVL.

The V and J genes are TRBV10-3 and TRBJ2-3; no definite D call. With 10 bases removed from V and 3 bases from J, the gap between germline ends came to 20 bases. Per the germline V gene, CDR1 is ENHRY and CDR2 is SYGVKD. This CDR3 contains 15 residues. The chain's CDR3 is CATLLGPGVTDTQYF. CDR3 nucleotide sequence: TGTGCCACCCTGCTAGGGCCGGGTGTGACAGATACGCAGTATTTT.

This clonotype has just a few counts. At one end the junction does not follow the germline gene, possibly because of a read error. The rearrangement links TRBV24-1 to TRBJ1-5; D gene uncertain. CDR3 length equals 14 residues. The V gene's germline CDR1 is KGHDR and CDR2 SFDVKD. CDR3 in DNA: TGTGCCACCAGGGATTTCGGCAGCAATCAGCCCCAGCATTTT. This encodes CATRDFGSNQPQHF.

This clonotype was counted a few times. This chain connects TRBV28 to TRBJ1-2; D remains ambiguous. V was trimmed by 5 bases and J by 8 bases, leaving 12 bases between them. The CDR3 is 12 residues long. Germline V gene data show CDR1 as MDHEN and CDR2 as SYDVKM. CDR3 residues: CASSLVGQGYTF. For the CDR3, the DNA is TGTGCCAGCAGTCTCGTCGGGCAAGGCTACACCTTC.

V usage is TRBV5-1 and J usage is TRBJ1-1, with D unclear. V lost 2 bases and J 0 bases, leaving 14 bases between the germline ends. CDR3 size: 16 residues. Germline assignment: CDR1 SGHRS and CDR2 YFSETQ. This CDR3 is CASSFSSQTMNTEAFF. CDR3 DNA: TGCGCCAGCAGCTTTAGTTCACAGACGATGAACACTGAAGCTTTCTTT.

This clonotype was seen at least ten times. The chain has TRBV7-2 and TRBJ2-7, with 7 bases identical to TRBD1. The germline V gene encodes CDR1 SGHTA and CDR2 FQGNSA. This CDR3 region has 14 residues. The junction had 6 bases not matched to a gene; V was cut back by 1 base and J by 6 bases. The CDR3 loop is CASSLGWTGLEQYF. The CDR3 DNA is TGTGCCAGCAGCTTAGGTTGGACAGGTCTCGAGCAGTACTTC.

A remark on this clonotype: This may be a read error, as it is one base from a much larger clone. The chain recombines TRBV7-6 with TRBJ2-7; tentative D call: TRBD2 (6 bases). V lost 2 bases and J 7 bases, leaving 21 bases between the germline ends. This CDR3 comprises 16 residues. Germline CDR1 and CDR2: SGHVS and FNYEAQ. In nucleotides, the CDR3 is TGTGCCAGCAGCTTAAGGAGGGGTCATAATACGGATGAGCAGTACTTC. Residues: CASSLRRGHNTDEQYF.

The rearrangement links TRBV27 to TRBJ2-1; the match to TRBD2 covers 8 bases. The CDR3 is 17 residues long. J lost 4 bases, V lost 2 bases, and 10 bases had no gene match. Germline V gene sequence: CDR1 MNHEY, CDR2 SMNVEV (reference sequence). CDR3 residues: CASSLLPASGLYNEQFF. The CDR3 DNA reads as TGTGCCAGCAGTTTACTCCCGGCTAGCGGGCTGTACAATGAGCAGTTCTTC.

This clonotype has more than one count but fewer than ten. The chain employs TRBV28 and TRBJ1-1; D ambiguous. This CDR3 contains 12 residues. V lost 3 bases to trimming and J lost 9 bases, with 11 bases between them. CDR1 MDHEN and CDR2 SYDVKM come from the germline V gene. The CDR3 protein is CASSLAHDQAFF. CDR3 sequence (DNA): TGTGCCAGCAGTTTGGCGCATGATCAAGCTTTCTTT.